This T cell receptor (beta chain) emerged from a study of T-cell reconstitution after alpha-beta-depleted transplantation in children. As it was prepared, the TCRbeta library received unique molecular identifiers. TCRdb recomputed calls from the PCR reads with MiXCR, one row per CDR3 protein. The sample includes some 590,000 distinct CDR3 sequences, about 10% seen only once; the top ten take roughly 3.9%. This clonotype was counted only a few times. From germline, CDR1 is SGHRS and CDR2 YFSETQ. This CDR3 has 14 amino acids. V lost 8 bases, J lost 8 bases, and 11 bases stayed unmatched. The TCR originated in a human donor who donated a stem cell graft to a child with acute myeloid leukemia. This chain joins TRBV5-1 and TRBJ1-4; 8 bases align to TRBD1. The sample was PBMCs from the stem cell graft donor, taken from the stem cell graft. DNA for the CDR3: TGCGCCAGTGCACAGGGGGACCGGCAAGAAAAACTGTTTTTT. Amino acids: CASAQGDRQEKLFF. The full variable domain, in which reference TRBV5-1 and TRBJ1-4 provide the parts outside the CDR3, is KAGVTQTPRYLIKTRGQQVTLSCSPISGHRSVSWYQQTPGQGLQFLFEYFSETQRNKGNFPGRFSGRQFSNSRSEMNVSTLELGDSALYLCASAQGDRQEKLFFGSGTQLSVL.